There are many counts of the clone carrying this TCR beta chain. Its antigen is not known. CDR1 is MDHEN, CDR2 SYDVKM, per germline. The length of the CDR3 is 12 residues. Trimming stripped 5 bases from V and 8 bases from J, with 12 bases between. From RNA, the CDR3 regions of TCR beta chains were amplified and sequenced. Second-round multiplex PCR came after a first-round RT-PCR that employed HTBI primers. TCRdb processed the multiplex PCR reads anew with MiXCR; each CDR3 protein has one entry. This sample has 400,000 to 500,000 distinct CDR3 sequences; about 21% occur once, and the top ten carry 2.5% to 3.5%. Hyperthyroidism was new, under 2 months, in patients aged 18 to 65. This specimen comes from a study of Graves' ophthalmopathy and Graves' hyperthyroidism. Study findings and constraints: A model of 13 signatures distinguished ophthalmopathy from stable hyperthyroidism at roughly 86% sensitivity and nearly 82% specificity.

The chain combines TRBV28 with TRBJ1-1; tentative D call: TRBD1 (5 bases). The origin of this receptor is a woman aged 18-35 years with stable Graves' hyperthyroidism. The specimen sequenced was peripheral blood. The DNA for the CDR3 is TGTGCCAGCAGTATGTTAAGGGGAGAAGCTTTCTTT. Translated, it gives CASSMLRGEAFF.